This is a list of T cell receptor beta chains from one sample in a study of siplizumab effects on memory and regulatory T cells. Method: immunoSEQ multiplex PCR; TCRdb's copy keeps in-frame clones and lacks some. The repertoire holds some 100,000 clones, 90% to 95% seen once, with 1% to 1.5% in the top ten. Sequenced input: non-Treg CD4+ T cells sorted from blood. These receptor sequences come from a human donor in good health. CDR3s include the opening cysteine and the closing phenylalanine or tryptophan. The D gene is left open where the match is weak. Only part of the rows carry a size: once, few, many, or a class if the clone is expanded.

.	TRBJ1-2	14	.	TRBV28	CASSSTTLNYGYTF	TGTGCCAGCAGTTCGACAACTCTTAACTATGGCTACACCTTC
once	TRBJ2-2	17	TRBD2	TRBV30	CAWSGDAGGLFSGELFF	TGTGCCTGGAGCGGGGACGCGGGAGGGCTCTTTTCCGGGGAGCTGTTTTTT
.	TRBJ2-3	16	.	TRBV6-6	CASSYRGRERTDTQYF	TGTGCCAGCAGTTACCGGGGGCGGGAGCGTACAGATACGCAGTATTTT
.	TRBJ2-5	14	.	TRBV11-3	CASSLYGAGETQYF	TGTGCCAGCAGCTTGTACGGGGCTGGGGAGACCCAGTACTTC
.	TRBJ2-7	15	TRBD1	TRBV6-1	CASSEATGSLYEQYF	TGTGCCAGCAGTGAAGCGACAGGGTCCCTCTACGAGCAGTACTTC
.	TRBJ2-2	15	TRBD1	TRBV2	CASSRDRGPAGELFF	TGTGCCAGCAGTCGAGACAGGGGGCCTGCCGGGGAGCTGTTTTTT
.	TRBJ2-5	17	TRBD2	TRBV4-1	CASSQVWAGGVSETQYF	TGCGCCAGCAGCCAAGTGTGGGCGGGAGGGGTTTCAGAGACCCAGTACTTC
few	TRBJ2-1	16	.	TRBV6-1	CASSDSVLRGYNEQFF	TGTGCCAGCAGTGACAGCGTCCTCCGGGGATACAATGAGCAGTTCTTC
many	TRBJ2-2	14	.	TRBV7-3	CASSLAVNTGELFF	TGTGCCAGCAGTCTTGCGGTTAACACCGGGGAGCTGTTTTTT
once	TRBJ1-2	13	.	TRBV6-5	CASSRPQRVGYTF	TGTGCCAGCAGTCGCCCCCAACGGGTAGGCTACACCTTC
once	TRBJ1-4	15	TRBD1	TRBV15	CATGIERGPNEKLFF	TGTGCCACCGGTATAGAAAGGGGGCCGAATGAAAAACTGTTTTTT
once	TRBJ1-2	15	.	TRBV18	CASSPSTGGIYGYTF	TGTGCCAGCTCACCATCGACAGGAGGAATCTATGGCTACACCTTC
.	TRBJ2-2	13	.	TRBV9	CASSPPDTGELFF	TGTGCCAGCAGCCCCCCAGACACCGGGGAGCTGTTTTTT
.	TRBJ2-7	12	.	TRBV18	CASSPSQGEQYF	TGTGCCAGCTCACCTTCGCAGGGTGAGCAGTACTTC
.	TRBJ2-1	15	.	TRBV5-6	CASSNSGLTHNEQFF	TGTGCCAGCAGTAACTCGGGACTCACGCACAATGAGCAGTTCTTC
.	TRBJ1-5	14	.	TRBV9	CASSVAKTGQPQHF	TGTGCCAGCAGCGTAGCTAAGACCGGTCAGCCCCAGCATTTT
.	TRBJ1-4	13	.	TRBV30	CAWTDYGEEKLFF	TGTGCCTGGACTGACTATGGAGAGGAAAAACTGTTTTTT
.	TRBJ2-7	12	.	TRBV7-9	CASSPEGYEQYF	TGTGCCAGCAGCCCGGAGGGCTACGAGCAGTACTTC
.	TRBJ2-7	15	TRBD2	TRBV5-1	CASSLGGRSSYEQYF	TGCGCCAGCAGCTTGGGCGGGAGGAGCTCCTACGAGCAGTACTTC
.	TRBJ2-7	16	.	TRBV18	CASSPITAIKTYEQYF	TGTGCCAGCTCACCAATCACAGCGATTAAAACCTACGAGCAGTACTTC
.	TRBJ2-5	16	.	TRBV14	CASSQERVRLQETQYF	TGTGCCAGCAGCCAAGAGAGGGTACGCCTCCAAGAGACCCAGTACTTC
.	TRBJ1-3	18	.	TRBV28	CASSLRPVGRSSGNTIYF	TGTGCCAGCAGTTTAAGGCCGGTCGGACGGAGCTCTGGAAACACCATATATTTT
.	TRBJ2-1	15	.	TRBV11-2	CASSFRTSSYNEQFF	TGTGCCAGCAGCTTTAGGACGAGCTCCTACAATGAGCAGTTCTTC
.	TRBJ2-7	14	TRBD2	TRBV5-1	CASSLGGRGNEQYF	TGCGCCAGCAGCTTGGGAGGGAGGGGCAACGAGCAGTACTTC
.	TRBJ2-5	12	.	TRBV18	CASSTLGETQYF	TGTGCCAGCTCCACCTTGGGAGAGACCCAGTACTTC
.	TRBJ2-3	17	TRBD2	TRBV14	CASSLDLLAGGQDTQYF	TGTGCCAGCAGCCTTGATTTACTAGCGGGAGGGCAAGATACGCAGTATTTT
.	TRBJ1-2	16	.	TRBV7-8	CASSLVKRQPAYGYTF	TGTGCCAGCAGCTTGGTTAAGAGACAGCCCGCTTATGGCTACACCTTC
once	TRBJ2-3	14	.	TRBV10-3	CAISLGRSGDTQYF	TGTGCCATCAGTTTGGGCAGGTCCGGAGATACGCAGTATTTT
.	TRBJ2-2	14	TRBD1	TRBV27	CASRKTGTTGELFF	TGTGCCAGCAGAAAGACAGGGACCACCGGGGAGCTGTTTTTT
.	TRBJ2-7	15	.	TRBV5-1	CASSLVLGSSYEQYF	TGCGCCAGCAGCTTGGTTTTGGGGAGCTCCTACGAGCAGTACTTC
.	TRBJ1-4	13	.	TRBV28	CAALGWPDGKLFF	TGTGCCGCATTAGGCTGGCCAGATGGAAAACTGTTTTTT
.	TRBJ2-2	19	TRBD2	TRBV18	CASSQEGLAGVPGTGELFF	TGTGCCAGCTCACAAGAGGGACTAGCGGGAGTTCCGGGCACCGGGGAGCTGTTTTTT
once	TRBJ2-5	15	.	TRBV6-5	CASRTGIPWAETQYF	TGTGCCAGCAGAACCGGGATCCCATGGGCCGAGACCCAGTACTTC
.	TRBJ1-3	16	.	TRBV7-9	CASSLGWQYSGNTIYF	TGTGCCAGCAGCTTAGGGTGGCAGTACTCTGGAAACACCATATATTTT
.	TRBJ2-2	15	.	TRBV19	CASGMRLRDSGELFF	TGTGCCAGTGGAATGAGACTAAGGGACTCCGGGGAGCTGTTTTTT
.	TRBJ2-7	13	.	TRBV28	CASSRQKPYEQYF	TGTGCCAGCAGCCGACAGAAGCCCTACGAGCAGTACTTC
.	TRBJ2-3	17	.	TRBV15	CATSRDKPRPATDTQYF	TGTGCCACCAGCAGAGATAAGCCTAGGCCAGCCACAGATACGCAGTATTTT
once	TRBJ2-3	13	.	TRBV14	CASSLPRPTRQYF	TGTGCCAGCAGCCTTCCGAGACCCACTCGACAGTATTTT
.	TRBJ1-2	12	TRBD1	TRBV28	CASRGTAGGYTF	TGTGCCAGCAGGGGGACAGCCGGAGGCTACACCTTC
once	TRBJ2-7	16	.	TRBV28	CASTDRRKGSSYEQYF	TGTGCCAGCACCGATCGCCGAAAAGGGAGCTCCTACGAGCAGTACTTC
.	TRBJ2-5	15	.	TRBV28	CASSSRGSREETQYF	TGTGCCAGCAGTTCCAGGGGATCTAGAGAAGAGACCCAGTACTTC
.	TRBJ2-6	14	.	TRBV2	CASRRVTGANVLTF	TGTGCCAGCAGGAGAGTAACTGGGGCCAACGTCCTGACTTTC
few	TRBJ1-5	12	.	TRBV10-2	CASSELSLPQHF	TGCGCCAGCAGTGAGTTAAGCCTCCCCCAGCATTTT
few	TRBJ2-5	18	TRBD2	TRBV4-1	CASSQDLGGFSAKETQYF	TGCGCCAGCAGCCAAGATTTGGGGGGGTTTAGCGCCAAAGAGACCCAGTACTTC
.	TRBJ2-5	14	.	TRBV7-9	CASSLGGNQETQYF	TGTGCCAGCAGCTTAGGCGGAAACCAAGAGACCCAGTACTTC
.	TRBJ1-5	12	TRBD1	TRBV30	CAWSDRGQPQHF	TGTGCCTGGAGTGACAGGGGGCAGCCCCAGCATTTT
.	TRBJ1-1	15	TRBD1	TRBV19	CASRNIGTARIEAFF	TGTGCCAGTAGAAATATAGGGACAGCCCGCATTGAAGCTTTCTTT
.	TRBJ2-1	15	.	TRBV27	CASSFSQRPYNEQFF	TGTGCCAGCAGTTTTTCGCAGCGCCCGTACAATGAGCAGTTCTTC
once	TRBJ2-1	17	.	TRBV19	CASRSERGVARYNEQFF	TGTGCCAGTAGAAGCGAGAGGGGAGTAGCGAGATACAATGAGCAGTTCTTC
.	TRBJ1-1	11	.	TRBV20-1	CSARPQIEAFF	TGCAGTGCGAGGCCCCAGATTGAAGCTTTCTTT
.	TRBJ2-7	16	.	TRBV4-1	CASSQDAGSLGGRDHF	TGCGCCAGCAGCCAAGATGCGGGGAGTTTGGGCGGCAGGGACCACTTC
.	TRBJ2-2	15	TRBD2	TRBV19	CASITSESRTGELFF	TGTGCCAGTATTACTAGCGAGTCTCGGACCGGGGAGCTGTTTTTT
.	TRBJ2-5	17	TRBD1	TRBV28	CASSPEYTDRGLETQYF	TGTGCCAGCAGTCCCGAGTATACCGACAGGGGTTTAGAGACCCAGTACTTC
.	TRBJ2-7	16	TRBD1	TRBV4-1	CASSQVGGQGVYEQYF	TGCGCCAGCAGCCAAGTCGGTGGACAGGGGGTCTACGAGCAGTACTTC
.	TRBJ2-1	17	TRBD2	TRBV28	CASSPLFLAGVNNEQFF	TGTGCCAGCAGTCCCTTATTTTTAGCGGGAGTAAACAATGAGCAGTTCTTC